These T cell receptor beta chains were read from a single sample in a study of blood T cell repertoires in COVID-19. TCRdb's table, derived via immunoSEQ multiplex PCR, lists solely in-frame clones and lacks some. There are about 310,000 clones in the sample; over 75% occur only once, and 1% lies in the top ten. The material sequenced was peripheral blood. The receptor source for this set is a middle-aged man with active or convalescent COVID-19. Each CDR3 is given with its conserved first and last residue. A D gene is named only where the DNA matches it firmly. Rows may omit the clone size; those that give it use once, few, many or a size class.

CASGSIPTSLTGNTIYF	TGTGCTAGTGGGTCGATACCGACAAGCTTAACTGGAAACACCATATATTTT	TRBV12-5	NA	17	once	TRBJ1-3
CASSPSIIGTEAFF	TGTGCCAGCTCACCAAGCATAATCGGGACTGAAGCTTTCTTT	TRBV18	NA	14	NA	TRBJ1-1
CSVSPSGGATEAFF	TGCAGCGTCTCCCCCTCCGGGGGGGCCACTGAAGCTTTCTTT	TRBV29-1	NA	14	NA	TRBJ1-1
CSVQTGAGQPQHF	TGCAGCGTCCAAACAGGGGCGGGTCAGCCCCAGCATTTT	TRBV29-1	TRBD1	13	few	TRBJ1-5
CASSAGGVGRGDYNEQFF	TGTGCCAGCAGCGCCGGTGGGGTTGGGCGGGGCGATTACAATGAGCAGTTCTTC	TRBV7-2	NA	18	NA	TRBJ2-1
CASSQASGSGRETQYF	TGTGCCAGCAGCCAAGCGTCAGGCAGTGGGAGGGAGACCCAGTACTTC	TRBV4-2	NA	16	NA	TRBJ2-5
CASSLGRGGSYNEQFF	TGTGCCAGCAGCTTAGGGCGGGGGGGCTCCTACAATGAGCAGTTCTTC	TRBV11-2	TRBD2	16	NA	TRBJ2-1
CASSLVQGTQPQHF	TGTGCCAGCAGCTTAGTACAGGGTACTCAGCCCCAGCATTTT	TRBV7-2	NA	14	NA	TRBJ1-5
CASSRTQTGAYNSPLHF	TGTGCCAGTAGTAGAACCCAGACAGGGGCCTATAATTCACCCCTCCACTTT	TRBV19	TRBD1	17	NA	TRBJ1-6
CASTSGGAKDTQYF	TGTGCCAGTACTAGCGGGGGGGCCAAAGATACGCAGTATTTT	TRBV19	TRBD2	14	NA	TRBJ2-3
CASSFSHTNQPQHF	TGTGCCAGCAGCTTTAGTCATACTAATCAGCCCCAGCATTTT	TRBV5-6	NA	14	NA	TRBJ1-5
CAWRRGNTEAFF	TGTGCCTGGAGAAGGGGGAACACTGAAGCTTTCTTT	TRBV30	NA	12	NA	TRBJ1-1
CASSERFSGNTIYF	TGTGCCAGCAGCGAGAGGTTCTCTGGAAACACCATATATTTT	TRBV9	NA	14	NA	TRBJ1-3
CASSPAGGREQFF	TGTGCCAGCAGCCCAGCGGGGGGGCGCGAGCAGTTCTTC	TRBV7-8	TRBD2	13	NA	TRBJ2-1
CASSEGQATEAFF	TGTGCCAGCAGTGAAGGCCAGGCCACTGAAGCTTTCTTT	TRBV6-1	NA	13	NA	TRBJ1-1